The clone carrying this T cell receptor beta chain occurred a few times. Its antigen is unknown. Each CDR3 protein gets one entry after TCRdb re-called the reads with MiXCR. The table lists approximately 730,000 distinct CDR3 sequences, roughly 33% of them singletons. The sample comes from a study of T cell repertoires in cytomegalovirus infection. General study points: In two of eight donors, the top clonotype was HLA-C-restricted CMV-specific.

This CDR3 is 16 amino acids long. Trimming took 3 bases from V and 0 from J, leaving 12 bases between them. In germline, CDR1 is SGHVS, CDR2 FNYEAQ. The origin of this receptor is a human donor in good health (CMV status not recorded). Some clones in this sample may be carry-over from other donors' samples. V and J are TRBV7-6 and TRBJ2-1, with D possibly being TRBD1 (6 bases). This sample comprised cultured PBMCs, obtained from culture after CMV antigen stimulation. As DNA, the CDR3 is TGTGCCAGCAGCTTTCGCTCAGGGGCCTCCTACAATGAGCAGTTCTTC. Protein: CASSFRSGASYNEQFF.